This TCR beta chain was profiled in a study of blood T cell repertoires in COVID-19. Each recovered donor of Cohort 3 presented with two negative PCRs, clearance, or symptom resolution. The assay was immunoSEQ multiplex PCR, and TCRdb's table has in-frame clones only and misses some. The sample has about 180,000 clones; around 83% are singletons. Germline V lookup: CDR1 MDHEN, CDR2 SYDVKM. CDR3 length equals 12 residues. After removal of 10 bases from V and 7 bases from J, the junction contained 5 bases not matched to a gene. The sample taken for sequencing was PBMCs or T cells enriched from blood (not recorded which). This clonotype originated in a man between 40 and 49 years old who had recovered from COVID-19. The chain couples TRBV28 to TRBJ2-2; 8 bases match TRBD1. CDR3 nucleotides: TGTGCCACCCACAGGGGGGACGGGGAGCTGTTTTTT. It codes for CATHRGDGELFF.